The clone carrying this T cell receptor beta chain was seen a handful of times. Its target is unknown. Individual cDNA molecules each received unique molecular identifiers attached to them. A single record per CDR3 protein comes from TCRdb applying MiXCR to the 5' RACE reads. Of about 49,000 distinct CDR3 sequences in the sample, about 6.5% were seen once. CDR1 and CDR2 from the germline V gene are LNHDA and SQIVND (reference sequence). The V and J ends lost 2 bases and 0 bases respectively, with 5 bases between them. The CDR3 length is 13 residues. The data stem from a study of early T cells in non-severe SARS-CoV-2 infection. Study in general: Unsorted whole-blood RNA was sequenced in bulk, leaving chains unpaired. Study observations and caveats: Using VDJdb, the matching emphasized anti-spike CD8 responses while missing private and CD4 specificities.

This rearrangement joins TRBV19 to TRBJ2-7; D is uncertain. The TCR was taken from an adult who was a healthcare worker with PCR-confirmed SARS-CoV-2 infection or an uninfected control (not recorded which). This specimen consisted of whole blood, obtained at baseline. CDR3 in amino acids: CASSIQHSYEQYF. CDR3 bases: TGTGCCAGTAGTATACAGCACTCCTACGAGCAGTACTTC.